Ten or more counts support the clone carrying this TCR beta chain. The sample's time point: technical triplicate 2. The CDR3 is 16 residues long. V lost 5 bases to trimming and J lost 4 bases, with 17 bases between them. The germline V gene has CDR1 SGHTA and CDR2 FQGNSA. This specimen belongs to a study of neurological immune-mediated disorders. MiXCR, applied by TCRdb to the 5' RACE reads, yields one record per CDR3 protein. Among roughly 30,000 distinct CDR3 sequences listed, about 14% were seen once. The rearrangement joins TRBV7-2 to TRBJ2-2; a weak D match, TRBD2 (5 bases). Material: CD4+ T cells from blood. The sequence came from a female donor with HTLV-1-associated myelopathy (HAM/TSP). For the CDR3, the DNA is TGTGCCAGCAGCCGAACGGGATCCGTGGGCACCGGGGAGCTGTTTTTT. Translation: CASSRTGSVGTGELFF.